This record covers a single TCR beta chain. The data belong to a study of control samples from healthy donors and cancer patients. Data came from immunoSEQ multiplex PCR; TCRdb stores just in-frame clones and leaves some out. The sample consists of some 120,000 clones, around 86% of them appearing once. V was pared by 1 base and J by 2 bases, with 8 bases of the junction left unmatched. The CDR3 length is 17 residues. Germline CDR1 and CDR2: MGHDK and SYGVNS. The sequence came from a man between 40 and 49 years old in good health. Sequencing input: blood. The chain employs TRBV25-1 and TRBJ2-1, with 7 bases matching TRBD2. Written as DNA, the CDR3 is TGTGCCAGCAGTGAATCCCAGGCGGGAGACCCCTACAATGAGCAGTTCTTC. Translated: CASSESQAGDPYNEQFF.